The 17 T cell receptor beta chains below all came from one sample that was sequenced in a study of shared clonotypes between healthy human individuals. The repertoire was sequenced with immunoSEQ multiplex PCR; TCRdb's copy has only in-frame clones and lacks some. The sample holds more than 550,000 clones, just under 75% seen once. The specimen sequenced was memory CD4+ T cells sorted from blood. Noted subset: CD45RA-negative fraction. The receptors come from a young woman in good health.

As to this clone: The junction and the germline gene differ at one end; a read error may be behind it. This chain links TRBV27 with TRBJ1-2; 9 bases are a match to TRBD1. The germline V gene has CDR1 MNHEY and CDR2 SMNVEV (reference sequence). This CDR3 is built from 14 residues. The DNA of the CDR3 is TGTGCCAGCGGCACGGGACAGGGACTCTATGACTACACCTTC. Residues: CASGTGQGLYDYTF.

This clone was picked up a small number of times. The chain employs TRBV28 and TRBJ1-1; the D gene is possibly TRBD1 (5 bases). The CDR3 totals 15 residues. V lost 5 bases, J lost 1 base, and 14 bases lay in between. The germline V gene encodes CDR1 MDHEN and CDR2 SYDVKM. In DNA, the CDR3 is TGTGCCAGCAGTGGGTATGGGGCGGCGAACACTGAAGCTTTCTTT. Its protein is CASSGYGAANTEAFF.

V usage is TRBV6-1 and J usage is TRBJ1-1; D is uncertain. Trimming removed 6 bases from V and 5 bases from J, with 10 bases in between. The CDR3 totals 12 residues. Germline lookup yields CDR1 MNHNS and CDR2 SASEGT. The CDR3 nucleotides read TGTGCCAGCAGCTTAAGAGGGACTGAAGCTTTCTTT. It yields the protein CASSLRGTEAFF.

This chain joins TRBV28 and TRBJ2-7; 14 bases match TRBD2. V shed 3 bases, J shed 8 bases, and the junction held 6 bases outside the gene matches. Germline loops: CDR1 MDHEN, CDR2 SYDVKM. This CDR3 is built from 15 residues. CDR3: CASSFFGTSGSQQYF. CDR3 nucleotides: TGTGCCAGCAGTTTCTTCGGGACTAGCGGGAGCCAGCAGTACTTC.

This clone was observed at least ten times. V is TRBV2 and J is TRBJ2-5; D unclear. V was shortened by 5 bases and J by 2 bases, with 9 bases between the two germline ends. CDR1 and CDR2 (germline): SNHLY, FYNNEI. The CDR3 sequence is 13 residues long. CDR3 bases: TGTGCCAGCAGTTCATACGGACAAGAGACCCAGTACTTC. Translated: CASSSYGQETQYF.

J is TRBJ2-2 and V is TRBV5-1; 7 positions agree with TRBD2. V dropped 9 bases and J dropped 0; count of bases not matched to a gene: 5. CDR3 length: 14 residues. Germline V gene sequence: CDR1 SGHRS, CDR2 YFSETQ. CDR3 sequence reads: CAIGAGTNTGELFF. CDR3 bases: TGCGCCATAGGAGCGGGAACGAACACCGGGGAGCTGTTTTTT.

There are a few counts of this clone. The chain employs TRBV15 and TRBJ2-1, with 9 positions matching TRBD1. The germline CDR1 and CDR2 sequences are LNHNV and YYDKDF (reference sequence). After removal of 5 bases from V and 8 bases from J, the junction contained 19 bases not matched to a gene. This CDR3 region has 18 residues. In nucleotides, the CDR3 is TGTGCCACCAGCCCCCGCCGGACAGGGGAAGGGCCTAGGGATGAGCAGTTCTTC. This gives the protein CATSPRRTGEGPRDEQFF.

This clone was counted a few times. CDR3 sequence reads: CASSYGQLTGELFF. The CDR3 DNA sequence: TGTGCCAGCAGTTACGGTCAATTAACCGGGGAGCTGTTTTTT. The genes are TRBV6-5 and TRBJ2-2; D gene unclear. The V end was cut by 2 bases, the J end by 5 bases, with 9 bases between. CDR1 is MNHEY, CDR2 SVGAGI, per germline. The CDR3 spans 14 residues.

The chain links TRBV2 to TRBJ2-1; D may be TRBD1 (6 bases). The CDR3 contains 12 residues. With 6 bases removed from V and 6 bases from J, the gap between germline ends came to 9 bases. In germline, CDR1 is SNHLY, CDR2 FYNNEI. The CDR3 bases are TGTGCCAGCAGGGCGGACAGCAATGAGCAGTTCTTC. Protein product: CASRADSNEQFF.

In nucleotides, the CDR3 is TGTGCCAGCAGCCCCGGAGACGGGAGAGATAAACAGGATACGCAGTATTTT. It yields the protein CASSPGDGRDKQDTQYF. The chain joins TRBV11-3 to TRBJ2-3; tentatively, D is TRBD2 (6 bases). Germline loops: CDR1 SGHNT, CDR2 YENEEA. The germline V and J ends were trimmed by 5 bases and 6 bases, with 24 bases remaining between them. The CDR3 covers 17 residues.

The genes are TRBV5-6 and TRBJ2-1; TRBD2 agrees at 7 bases. Per germline, CDR1 SGHDT and CDR2 YYEEEE. The trim removed 2 bases at V and 10 bases at J, leaving 9 bases unmatched. The CDR3 contains 14 residues. CDR3 sequence (DNA): TGTGCCAGCAGCTTTGGCCGCGGGAGATACGAGCAGTTCTTC. Residues: CASSFGRGRYEQFF.

This clone was observed a single time. Only one base separates this from a far larger clonotype, so it likely reflects a read error. The chain employs TRBV11-2 and TRBJ2-2, with D tentatively TRBD2 (5 bases). Per the germline V gene, CDR1 is SGHAT and CDR2 is FQNNGV. Trimming pared 5 bases from V and 5 bases from J, leaving 9 bases between. The CDR3 sequence is 13 residues long. The CDR3 region is CASSVRGTGELFF. The CDR3 DNA reads as TGTGCCAGCAGCGTACGAGGGACCGGGGAGCTGTTTTTT.

This chain joins TRBV14 and TRBJ2-1; D gene unclear. Between the trimmed V and J ends, which lost 4 bases and 10 bases, there was a span of 14 bases. CDR1 is SGHDN and CDR2 is FVKESK in the germline V gene. The CDR3 sequence is 13 residues long. The CDR3 is CASSPYPGREQFF. The CDR3 coding sequence is TGTGCCAGCAGCCCATACCCCGGCAGGGAGCAGTTCTTC.

The chain has TRBV5-1 and TRBJ2-3; TRBD1 aligns across 9 bases. After removal of 3 bases from V and 6 bases from J, the junction contained 11 bases not matched to a gene. Germline V gives CDR1 SGHRS, CDR2 YFSETQ. The CDR3 covers 16 residues. For the CDR3, the DNA is TGCGCCAGCAGCTATTCCGCCGGGACAGGGACCGATACGCAGTATTTT. Its translation is CASSYSAGTGTDTQYF.

The genes are TRBV28 and TRBJ1-4; tentative D call: TRBD1 (6 bases). V lost 8 bases and J lost 8, with 12 bases in between. The CDR3 has 12 residues. Germline V lookup: CDR1 MDHEN, CDR2 SYDVKM. The CDR3 DNA sequence: TGTGCCAGCTACGGGGGGGCGGAAAAACTGTTTTTT. This gives the protein CASYGGAEKLFF.

The rearrangement links TRBV27 to TRBJ2-3, with 11 bases aligning to TRBD2. Germline V gene sequence: CDR1 MNHEY, CDR2 SMNVEV (reference sequence). The V segment lost 5 bases and the J segment 6 bases; nucleotides outside the gene matches: 7. The CDR3 loop spans 15 amino acids. Here the CDR3 DNA reads TGTGCCAGCAGTAATAGCGGGAGGGCGGTGGATACGCAGTATTTT. Its protein is CASSNSGRAVDTQYF.

This clone was detected many times. The rearrangement links TRBV10-1 to TRBJ1-1; D ambiguous. Trimming removed 0 bases from V and 1 base from J, with 6 bases in between. Germline values: CDR1 WNHNN, CDR2 SYGVQD (reference sequence). The CDR3 length is 14 residues. CDR3 nucleotide sequence: TGCGCCAGCAGTGAGTCGTTCTCGAACACTGAAGCTTTCTTT. Translated: CASSESFSNTEAFF.